This T cell receptor beta chain was captured in a study of cytomegalovirus exposure and HLA in healthy donors. Method: immunoSEQ multiplex PCR; TCRdb's copy keeps in-frame clones and lacks some. The data show 150,000 to 180,000 clones, approximately 86% seen once. V lost 4 bases, J lost 5 bases, and 11 bases stayed unmatched. Germline V gene data show CDR1 as SGDLS and CDR2 as YYNGEE. CDR3 length equals 16 residues. Sequencing input: PBMCs. This sequence originates from a man between 18 and 29 years old in good health and CMV-seropositive. V is TRBV9 and J is TRBJ2-5; 10 bases match TRBD2. The CDR3, as DNA: TGTGCCAGCAGCCTTCGTTCTAGCGGGAGCGGGGAGACCCAGTACTTC. It codes for CASSLRSSGSGETQYF.